This T cell receptor beta chain derives from a study of vaccination effects on CD4 cells after COVID-19. This clone was recorded a few times. Its target is not known. Whole-study findings and limits: The study had few convalescent patients and no early post-infection timepoints.

The CDR3 is 14 amino acids. CDR1 and CDR2 (germline): SGDLS, YYNGEE. With V trimmed by 3 bases and J by 5 bases, 6 bases remained unmatched. Generated by immunoSEQ multiplex PCR, the TCRdb table keeps only in-frame clones and is missing some. Altogether under 15,000 clones are present, over 70% being singletons, with the ten largest covering less than 20%. Viral peptide pools were used in the ViraFEST assay to expand antigen-specific CD4+ T cells, and sequencing came afterward. Culture lasted about ten days before CD4+ T cell isolation. This individual tested PCR-positive for SARS-CoV-2 infection between March and December 2020. Two doses of BNT162b2 or mRNA-1273 vaccine were administered to participants.

The source of this sequence is a human donor who had a prior SARS-CoV-2 infection. The specimen was CD4+ T cells from PBMCs cultured with SARS-CoV-2 spike peptides, collected after COVID-19 vaccination. The chain employs TRBV9 and TRBJ2-5, with 8 positions matching TRBD2. This chain's CDR3 is CASSDIAGSETQYF. The CDR3 bases are TGTGCCAGCAGCGATATAGCGGGATCCGAGACCCAGTACTTC.